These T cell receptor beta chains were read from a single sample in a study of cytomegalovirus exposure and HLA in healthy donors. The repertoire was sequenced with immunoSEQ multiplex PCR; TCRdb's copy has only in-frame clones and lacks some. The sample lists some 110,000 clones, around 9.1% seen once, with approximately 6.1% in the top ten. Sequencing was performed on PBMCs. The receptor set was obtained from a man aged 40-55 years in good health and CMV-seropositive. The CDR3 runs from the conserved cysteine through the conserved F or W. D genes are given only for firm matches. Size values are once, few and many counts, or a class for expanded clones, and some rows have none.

DNA: TGCAGCGTCCCCCCGGGACTAGCGGGATTAGAGCAGTTCTTC
CDR3: CSVPPGLAGLEQFF
V: TRBV29-1
D: TRBD2
J: TRBJ2-1
size: few

DNA: TGTGCCAGCAGCCTAAACACTGAAGCTTTCTTT
CDR3: CASSLNTEAFF
V: TRBV5-4
D: -
J: TRBJ1-1
size: few

DNA: TGTGCCAGCAAAGTTTATGGGCAGGGCGGCTCTGGGGCCAACGTCCTGACTTTC
CDR3: CASKVYGQGGSGANVLTF
V: TRBV28
D: -
J: TRBJ2-6
size: few

DNA: TGTGCCAGCAGTTCCGGTGGCACCATATATTTT
CDR3: CASSSGGTIYF
V: TRBV6-5
D: -
J: TRBJ1-3
size: -

DNA: TGTGCCAGCAGTGAAGGGCGGGACGAGCAGTACTTC
CDR3: CASSEGRDEQYF
V: TRBV25-1
D: -
J: TRBJ2-7
size: -

DNA: TGTGCCAGTAGGGGACTAGCGGGTCCCCTGACCTACGAGCAGTACTTC
CDR3: CASRGLAGPLTYEQYF
V: TRBV19
D: TRBD2
J: TRBJ2-7
size: -

DNA: TGCGCCAGCAGCTTGGTGGCCAGGGGAATAGATACGCAGTATTTT
CDR3: CASSLVARGIDTQYF
V: TRBV5-1
D: -
J: TRBJ2-3
size: few

DNA: TGTGCCAGCAGCTTAGGGACTCTTACCTACGAGCAGTACTTC
CDR3: CASSLGTLTYEQYF
V: TRBV13
D: -
J: TRBJ2-7
size: few

DNA: TGTGCCAGCAGCCCGTTGGGGGGGACCTACGAGCAGTACTTC
CDR3: CASSPLGGTYEQYF
V: TRBV7-9
D: TRBD2
J: TRBJ2-7
size: -

DNA: TGTGCCACCAGAGGGAGGCCTCAAGAGTCCCAGCATTTT
CDR3: CATRGRPQESQHF
V: TRBV2
D: -
J: TRBJ1-5
size: -

DNA: TGTGCCACCAGCAGAGATTTAAAGGGAGGTCAGCCCCAGCATTTT
CDR3: CATSRDLKGGQPQHF
V: TRBV15
D: -
J: TRBJ1-5
size: -

DNA: TGTGCCAGCAGTGCCGGGAGCTACGAGCAGTACTTC
CDR3: CASSAGSYEQYF
V: TRBV2
D: -
J: TRBJ2-7
size: -

DNA: TGTGCCAGCTCATCCACGGGACAGGGCCAGACCCAGTACTTC
CDR3: CASSSTGQGQTQYF
V: TRBV18
D: TRBD1
J: TRBJ2-5
size: few

DNA: TGTGCCAGCAGCCAGACAGGGAATACGCAGTATTTT
CDR3: CASSQTGNTQYF
V: TRBV5-6
D: TRBD1
J: TRBJ2-3
size: few

DNA: TGTGCCAGCAGACGCGGGGTAACCAAGCAGTACTTC
CDR3: CASRRGVTKQYF
V: TRBV27
D: -
J: TRBJ2-7
size: few

DNA: TGTGCCAGCAGCGAAAGGACAGGGAGAGAGACCCAGTACTTC
CDR3: CASSERTGRETQYF
V: TRBV11-3
D: TRBD1
J: TRBJ2-5
size: -

DNA: TGTGCCAGCCTTAGAGACAATGAGCAGTTCTTC
CDR3: CASLRDNEQFF
V: TRBV5-6
D: -
J: TRBJ2-1
size: -

DNA: TGTGCCAGCAGTGGGACTAGCGGGAGTAACAATGAGCAGTTCTTC
CDR3: CASSGTSGSNNEQFF
V: TRBV6-4
D: TRBD2
J: TRBJ2-1
size: many

DNA: TGTGCCAGCAGCCTCCATTCGAGGGACTCCTACGAGCAGTACTTC
CDR3: CASSLHSRDSYEQYF
V: TRBV4-2
D: -
J: TRBJ2-7
size: few

DNA: TGTGCCAGCCGTAGCGGATCATTAACCCACAATGAGCAGTTCTTC
CDR3: CASRSGSLTHNEQFF
V: TRBV7-9
D: -
J: TRBJ2-1
size: -

DNA: TGCAGTGCCCAGAGCACAGATACGCAGTATTTT
CDR3: CSAQSTDTQYF
V: TRBV20-1
D: -
J: TRBJ2-3
size: few

DNA: TGTGCCAGCAGCTTAGCCTTCACCAGCGGGACACGATACGAGCAGTACTTC
CDR3: CASSLAFTSGTRYEQYF
V: TRBV7-8
D: -
J: TRBJ2-7
size: many

DNA: TGTGCCTGGAGCCAGGGGATGAACACTGAAGCTTTCTTT
CDR3: CAWSQGMNTEAFF
V: TRBV30
D: -
J: TRBJ1-1
size: -

DNA: TGCGCCAGCAGCCAAGCGGGAGTTTCCTACAATGAGCAGTTCTTC
CDR3: CASSQAGVSYNEQFF
V: TRBV4-1
D: -
J: TRBJ2-1
size: few

DNA: TGTGCCACCCTACTCCTCGCCGAAGATACGCAGTATTTT
CDR3: CATLLLAEDTQYF
V: TRBV7-9
D: -
J: TRBJ2-3
size: -

DNA: TGTGCCAGCAGGGAGGGGCGGAGAAGGATCTTC
CDR3: CASREGRRRIF
V: TRBV7-9
D: -
J: TRBJ2-1
size: few

DNA: TGTGCCAGTAGTATCAACGGGAGGGCCAACACCGGGGAGCTGTTTTTT
CDR3: CASSINGRANTGELFF
V: TRBV19
D: TRBD2
J: TRBJ2-2
size: -

DNA: TGTGCCAGCAGTTTATCCGGGACTAGCGTTAGGGGTGAGCAGTTCTTC
CDR3: CASSLSGTSVRGEQFF
V: TRBV27
D: TRBD2
J: TRBJ2-1
size: -

DNA: TGTGCCAGCAGCTCCTATGGAAGCGGGAGAAGCACCGGGGAGCTGTTTTTT
CDR3: CASSSYGSGRSTGELFF
V: TRBV5-4
D: TRBD2
J: TRBJ2-2
size: few

DNA: TGTGCCAGCAGCCCCGGACAGGGAAACACTGAAGCTTTCTTT
CDR3: CASSPGQGNTEAFF
V: TRBV11-1
D: TRBD1
J: TRBJ1-1
size: many

DNA: TGTGCCAGCAGTGAGGATAGCAACCAGCCCAAGCATTTT
CDR3: CASSEDSNQPKHF
V: TRBV6-4
D: -
J: TRBJ1-5
size: few

DNA: TGTGCCAGCAGCTCCCGACAGGGGAGGGAGACCCAGTACTTC
CDR3: CASSSRQGRETQYF
V: TRBV7-9
D: TRBD1
J: TRBJ2-5
size: few

DNA: TGTGCCAGCACGGGGAGAGTGGGTCGAGCTAACTATGGCTACACCTTC
CDR3: CASTGRVGRANYGYTF
V: TRBV2
D: -
J: TRBJ1-2
size: -

DNA: TGTGCCAGCAGTTTGCTAGGAGGGCGAACAGATACGCAGTATTTT
CDR3: CASSLLGGRTDTQYF
V: TRBV28
D: -
J: TRBJ2-3
size: -

DNA: TGTGCCAGCAGCTTACATTCGACAGGGGATGGCTACACCTTC
CDR3: CASSLHSTGDGYTF
V: TRBV7-9
D: TRBD1
J: TRBJ1-2
size: -

DNA: TGCAGCGTTCTTAGGGAGCCGGATGAAAAACTGTTTTTT
CDR3: CSVLREPDEKLFF
V: TRBV29-1
D: -
J: TRBJ1-4
size: few

DNA: TGTGCCAGCAGCCCCCGGGGAGATACTCAAGAGACCCAGTACTTC
CDR3: CASSPRGDTQETQYF
V: TRBV7-3
D: -
J: TRBJ2-5
size: -

DNA: TGTGCCAGCACCTCCCATAGTTACGAGCAGTACTTC
CDR3: CASTSHSYEQYF
V: TRBV7-2
D: -
J: TRBJ2-7
size: -

DNA: TGTGCCAGCAGCTTGGTGGGAGCGATCTACAATGAGCAGTTCTTC
CDR3: CASSLVGAIYNEQFF
V: TRBV5-8
D: -
J: TRBJ2-1
size: few

DNA: TGTGCCAGCAGTTTCACAGGCCTACAAGAGACCCAGTACTTC
CDR3: CASSFTGLQETQYF
V: TRBV27
D: -
J: TRBJ2-5
size: -

DNA: TGTGCCTGCTTTAGCAGCTCTGGAAACACCATATATTTT
CDR3: CACFSSSGNTIYF
V: TRBV30
D: -
J: TRBJ1-3
size: few

DNA: TGTGCCAGCGCGACAGGGTTGGGAAACACCATATATTTT
CDR3: CASATGLGNTIYF
V: TRBV18
D: TRBD1
J: TRBJ1-3
size: few

DNA: TGCAGCGGGGGGCAGGTGAGGACTGAAGCTTTCTTT
CDR3: CSGGQVRTEAFF
V: TRBV29-1
D: -
J: TRBJ1-1
size: few

DNA: TGTGCCAGCAGCTTAGAGGGGGACCCCGGGAGGAGGAACGAGCAGTACTTC
CDR3: CASSLEGDPGRRNEQYF
V: TRBV13
D: -
J: TRBJ2-7
size: -

DNA: TGTGCCACCAGCAGAGGAGGAGGACACACTGAAGCTTTCTTT
CDR3: CATSRGGGHTEAFF
V: TRBV15
D: -
J: TRBJ1-1
size: few

DNA: TGTGCCAGCAGCTCAATTTATCGACAGAACACTGAAGCTTTCTTT
CDR3: CASSSIYRQNTEAFF
V: TRBV6-5
D: -
J: TRBJ1-1
size: -

DNA: TGTGCCAGCAGCTTAGGAGGGAAAAACACTGAAGCTTTCTTT
CDR3: CASSLGGKNTEAFF
V: TRBV11-3
D: -
J: TRBJ1-1
size: -